The rows below give T cell receptor beta chains drawn from one sample of a study of patients and donors after allogeneic stem cell transplantation. TCRdb independently ran MiXCR on the RT-PCR reads; one entry per CDR3 protein. This table has hundreds of thousands of distinct CDR3 sequences, about 14% appearing once. What was sequenced was blood, either unsorted or a sorted T cell fraction (not recorded which). These receptors all come from a human donor who was either an allogeneic HSCT recipient or a stem cell or donor lymphocyte infusion donor (not recorded which). It is not recorded whose cells these are; they may come from a transplant donor. Both conserved end residues are part of each CDR3. A D gene is named only where the DNA matches it firmly. Only part of the rows carry a size: once, few, many, or a class if the clone is expanded.

size: many
J: TRBJ2-7
V: TRBV29-1
D: -
DNA: TGCAGCGTTGCCGGGGGCACGCCAGGACACGAGCAGTACTTC
CDR3: CSVAGGTPGHEQYF

size: -
J: TRBJ2-1
V: TRBV5-8
D: -
DNA: TGTGCCAGCAGCTGGGGGGTCAATGAGCAGTTCTTC
CDR3: CASSWGVNEQFF

size: -
J: TRBJ2-3
V: TRBV30
D: -
DNA: TGTGCCTGGAGACCCCCGGGACCTCCTCCGCAGTATTTT
CDR3: CAWRPPGPPPQYF

size: -
J: TRBJ2-1
V: TRBV7-2
D: -
DNA: TGTGCCAGCAGCAAATCTGGGGGGTGGAATGAGCAGTTCTTC
CDR3: CASSKSGGWNEQFF

size: -
J: TRBJ2-1
V: TRBV11-3
D: TRBD2
DNA: TGTGCCAGCAGTCCCCGTGGTAGCGGGATCCTCAATGAGCAGTTCTTC
CDR3: CASSPRGSGILNEQFF

size: -
J: TRBJ1-2
V: TRBV9
D: -
DNA: TGTGCCAGCAGCGTAGTTGCTGGGGACGGGGGCTACACCTTC
CDR3: CASSVVAGDGGYTF

size: few
J: TRBJ1-1
V: TRBV20-1
D: -
DNA: TGCAGTGCGCGTTCAGGGAGGGGAGAAGCTTTCTTT
CDR3: CSARSGRGEAFF

size: -
J: TRBJ1-4
V: TRBV7-8
D: -
DNA: TGTGCCAGCAGCCTAGGGAACGGACGGGCCGAAAAACTGTTTTTT
CDR3: CASSLGNGRAEKLFF

size: -
J: TRBJ1-1
V: TRBV20-1
D: -
DNA: TGCGGTGCTAGAGGTAAACAAGTAAAGGGGACTGAAGCTTTCTTT
CDR3: CGARGKQVKGTEAFF

size: many
J: TRBJ2-7
V: TRBV2
D: -
DNA: TGTGCCAGCAGTGAACAGGGTTTTAACGAGCAGTACTTC
CDR3: CASSEQGFNEQYF

size: many
J: TRBJ2-6
V: TRBV11-1
D: -
DNA: TGTGCCAGCAGCTTAGGCTGGAGCTCTGGGGCCAACGTCCTGACTTTC
CDR3: CASSLGWSSGANVLTF

size: few
J: TRBJ2-3
V: TRBV20-1
D: TRBD2
DNA: TGCAGTGCTAGTCATGGGACTAGCGGGACATCAGATACGCAGTATTTT
CDR3: CSASHGTSGTSDTQYF

size: few
J: TRBJ2-1
V: TRBV2
D: -
DNA: TGTGCCAGCAGTGAAGATGCCAGGGGGGCCAACAATGAGCAGTTCTTC
CDR3: CASSEDARGANNEQFF

size: few
J: TRBJ1-5
V: TRBV12-3/TRBV12-4
D: TRBD1
DNA: TGTGCCAGCAGACTAGGACAGGGGCCCGGCCAGCCCCAGCATTTT
CDR3: CASRLGQGPGQPQHF

size: many
J: TRBJ2-7
V: TRBV6-1
D: TRBD1
DNA: TGTGCCAGCAGAAACTCCGGGACAGGGTCCAACGAGCAGTACTTC
CDR3: CASRNSGTGSNEQYF

size: many
J: TRBJ2-5
V: TRBV20-1
D: -
DNA: TGCAGTGCTCCATCGGCCGGGGGAGAGACCCAGTACTTC
CDR3: CSAPSAGGETQYF

size: few
J: TRBJ2-1
V: TRBV6-2/TRBV6-3
D: TRBD2
DNA: TGTGCCAGCAGTTATGGAGCGGGGGACTACAATGAGCAGTTCTTC
CDR3: CASSYGAGDYNEQFF

size: many
J: TRBJ1-1
V: TRBV20-1
D: -
DNA: TGCAGTGCTAATGGCTGGAAGAAGGATACTGAAGCTTTCTTT
CDR3: CSANGWKKDTEAFF

size: few
J: TRBJ2-2
V: TRBV5-1
D: -
DNA: TGCGCCACCAAGGGGGAACTAGCACCCGGCGGGGAGCTGTTTTTT
CDR3: CATKGELAPGGELFF

size: few
J: TRBJ1-1
V: TRBV3-1
D: -
DNA: TGTGCCAGCAGCCAAGCCGCAGCTGGGGTCAACACTGAAGCTTTCTTT
CDR3: CASSQAAAGVNTEAFF

size: -
J: TRBJ2-3
V: TRBV13
D: TRBD1
DNA: TGTGCCAGCAGCCCCGGGACAGGGTTGGCAGATACGCAGTATTTT
CDR3: CASSPGTGLADTQYF

size: few
J: TRBJ1-2
V: TRBV20-1
D: TRBD1
DNA: TGCAGTGCCGCCGGGACAGGGGGCAACTATGGCTACACCTTC
CDR3: CSAAGTGGNYGYTF

size: -
J: TRBJ2-7
V: TRBV19
D: -
DNA: TGTGCCAGTAGTATTTTGGGGAGCCTCCATCCTGCCGAGCAGTACTTC
CDR3: CASSILGSLHPAEQYF

size: -
J: TRBJ1-2
V: TRBV11-1
D: -
DNA: TGTGCCAGCAGCTTAACAGAAAATGGCTACACCTTC
CDR3: CASSLTENGYTF

size: few
J: TRBJ2-1
V: TRBV6-4
D: -
DNA: TGTGCCAGCAGTGACTCCGAGGCCTCTGGGAATGAGCAGTTCTTC
CDR3: CASSDSEASGNEQFF

size: many
J: TRBJ2-2
V: TRBV9
D: -
DNA: TGTGCCAGCAGCGTAGCCCGGGAGCTGTTTTTT
CDR3: CASSVARELFF

size: many
J: TRBJ1-1
V: TRBV20-1
D: TRBD1
DNA: TGCAGTGCCAGAGGACAGGGCGACACTGAAGCTTTCTTT
CDR3: CSARGQGDTEAFF

size: few
J: TRBJ2-1
V: TRBV2
D: -
DNA: TGTGCCAGCAGTGAAACCAGGAATGAGCAGTTCTTC
CDR3: CASSETRNEQFF

size: many
J: TRBJ1-1
V: TRBV10-3
D: TRBD1
DNA: TGTGCCATCAGTGAGAGGGACAGGGTCGACACTGAAGCTTTCTTT
CDR3: CAISERDRVDTEAFF

size: many
J: TRBJ2-2
V: TRBV18
D: -
DNA: TGTGCCAGCTCACCAACATCGTCGGGGACCCACACCGGGGAGCTGTTTTTT
CDR3: CASSPTSSGTHTGELFF

size: few
J: TRBJ2-2
V: TRBV2
D: -
DNA: TGTGCCAGCACGGAGGGGGCCGGGGAGCTGTTTTTT
CDR3: CASTEGAGELFF

size: -
J: TRBJ1-2
V: TRBV4-1
D: -
DNA: TGCGCCAGCAGCCAAGCGGGGCAGGGGCTCTATGGCTACACCTTC
CDR3: CASSQAGQGLYGYTF

size: few
J: TRBJ1-4
V: TRBV4-1
D: TRBD1
DNA: TGCGCCAGCAGCCAGTGGGACAGGAATGAAAAACTGTTTTTT
CDR3: CASSQWDRNEKLFF

size: -
J: TRBJ2-5
V: TRBV5-1
D: -
DNA: TGCGCCAGCAGCTTGGAGGTCGGGTGGGGACCTCCAGAGACCCAGTACTTC
CDR3: CASSLEVGWGPPETQYF

size: many
J: TRBJ2-1
V: TRBV12-3/TRBV12-4
D: -
DNA: TGTGCCAGCAGTTTTCAGGGTTGGGGTAATGAGCAGTTCTTC
CDR3: CASSFQGWGNEQFF

size: -
J: TRBJ1-2
V: TRBV6-5
D: TRBD1
DNA: TGTGCCAGCAGTAAGACAGGGGGCGGCTACACCTTC
CDR3: CASSKTGGGYTF